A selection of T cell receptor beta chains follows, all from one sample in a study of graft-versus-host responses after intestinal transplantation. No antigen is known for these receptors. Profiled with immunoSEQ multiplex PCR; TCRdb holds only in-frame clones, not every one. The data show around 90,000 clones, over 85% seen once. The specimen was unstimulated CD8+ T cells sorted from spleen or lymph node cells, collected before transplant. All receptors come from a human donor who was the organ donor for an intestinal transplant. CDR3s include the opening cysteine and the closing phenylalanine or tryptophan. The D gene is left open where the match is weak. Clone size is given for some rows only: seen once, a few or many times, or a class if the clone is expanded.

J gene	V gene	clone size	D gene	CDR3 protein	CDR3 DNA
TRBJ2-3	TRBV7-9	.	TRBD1	CASSEDRAFSATDTQYF	TGTGCCAGCAGTGAGGACAGGGCGTTTAGTGCCACAGATACGCAGTATTTT
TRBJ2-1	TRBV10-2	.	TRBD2	CASSGPSGGPGNEQFF	TGCGCCAGCAGTGGCCCCAGCGGGGGGCCTGGAAATGAGCAGTTCTTC
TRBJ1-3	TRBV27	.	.	CASSPRDGMGAQGNTIYF	TGTGCCAGCAGTCCCCGGGACGGAATGGGGGCCCAAGGAAACACCATATATTTT
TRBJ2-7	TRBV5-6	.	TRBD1	CASSYDPGQGFFYEQYF	TGTGCCAGCAGCTATGATCCCGGACAGGGGTTTTTCTACGAGCAGTACTTC
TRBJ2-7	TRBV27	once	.	CASSFLGLGEQYF	TGTGCCAGCAGTTTCCTGGGCCTCGGAGAGCAGTACTTC
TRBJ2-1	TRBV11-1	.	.	CASSPRLASLSSNEQFF	TGTGCCAGCAGCCCTCGGCTAGCGTCCCTTTCTTCCAATGAGCAGTTCTTC
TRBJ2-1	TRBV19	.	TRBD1	CASTHTGDNEQFF	TGTGCCAGTACTCACACAGGGGACAATGAGCAGTTCTTC
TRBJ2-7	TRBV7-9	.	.	CASSVGVGQYF	TGTGCCAGCAGCGTCGGAGTGGGGCAGTACTTC
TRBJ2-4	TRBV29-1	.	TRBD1	CSVERGPNIQYF	TGCAGCGTTGAAAGGGGGCCGAACATTCAGTACTTC
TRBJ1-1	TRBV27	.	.	CASSAGPGQGNTEAFF	TGTGCCAGCAGTGCCGGCCCAGGGCAGGGGAACACTGAAGCTTTCTTT
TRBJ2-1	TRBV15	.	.	CATGGAWGGEQFF	TGTGCCACAGGTGGTGCTTGGGGAGGTGAGCAGTTCTTC
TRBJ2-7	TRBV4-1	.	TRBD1	CASSRDRGHEQYF	TGCGCCAGCAGCCGGGACAGGGGGCACGAGCAGTACTTC
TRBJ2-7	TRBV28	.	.	CASSLNLGGAEQYF	TGTGCCAGCAGTTTAAATCTGGGGGGAGCCGAGCAGTACTTC
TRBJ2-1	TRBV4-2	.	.	CASEGHSRNEQFF	TGTGCCAGCGAGGGCCACAGCCGCAATGAGCAGTTCTTC
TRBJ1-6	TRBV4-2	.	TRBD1	CASSQDPGTDIPPLHF	TGTGCCAGCAGCCAAGATCCAGGGACAGACATACCGCCCCTCCACTTT
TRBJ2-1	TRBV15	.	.	CATTRGWVDYNEQFF	TGTGCCACCACCCGCGGATGGGTGGACTACAATGAGCAGTTCTTC
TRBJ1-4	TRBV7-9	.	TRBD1	CASSSQGGGEKLFF	TGTGCCAGCAGCTCGCAGGGGGGAGGTGAAAAACTGTTTTTT
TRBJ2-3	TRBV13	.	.	CASSFLRELTSTDTQYF	TGTGCCAGCAGCTTTCTACGGGAGTTAACTAGCACAGATACGCAGTATTTT
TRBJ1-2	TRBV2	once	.	CASRAWGVYGYTF	TGTGCCAGCAGGGCCTGGGGGGTCTATGGCTACACCTTC
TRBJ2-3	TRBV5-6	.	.	CASSFPGADTQYF	TGTGCCAGCAGCTTTCCAGGGGCAGATACGCAGTATTTT
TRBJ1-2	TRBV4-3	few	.	CASSQEETGVGGYTF	TGCGCCAGCAGCCAAGAAGAGACAGGCGTAGGTGGCTACACCTTC
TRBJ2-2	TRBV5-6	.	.	CASSDTGSGELFF	TGTGCCAGCAGCGACACCGGGAGCGGGGAGCTGTTTTTT
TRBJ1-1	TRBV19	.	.	CASSIGQNTEAFF	TGTGCCAGTAGTATAGGACAGAACACTGAAGCTTTCTTT
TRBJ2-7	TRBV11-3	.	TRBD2	CASSFPSGGVDEQYF	TGTGCCAGCAGCTTTCCAAGCGGGGGGGTTGACGAGCAGTACTTC
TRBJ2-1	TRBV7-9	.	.	CASSLWEMNEQFF	TGTGCCAGCAGCTTATGGGAGATGAATGAGCAGTTCTTC
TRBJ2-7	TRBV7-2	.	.	CASSFYGYEQYF	TGTGCCAGCAGCTTCTACGGTTACGAGCAGTACTTC
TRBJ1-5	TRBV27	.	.	CASTGPSEDSLYSNQPQHF	TGTGCCAGCACTGGCCCTTCGGAAGACAGCCTATATAGCAATCAGCCCCAGCATTTT
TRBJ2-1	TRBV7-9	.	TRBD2	CASSLSVLTSGGINEQFF	TGTGCCAGCAGCTTATCAGTATTGACTAGCGGGGGGATAAATGAGCAGTTCTTC